Each of the 11 T cell receptor beta chains below was sequenced from the same sample in a study of cytomegalovirus exposure and HLA in healthy donors. This PCR relied on a set of 60 Vbeta primers and 13 Jbeta primers. Generated by immunoSEQ multiplex PCR, the TCRdb table keeps only in-frame clones and is missing some. The profile shows about 200,000 clones, under 85% of them singletons. The sequenced material came from PBMCs. The receptor set was obtained from a man in his fifties or sixties in good health and CMV-seronegative.

This clone was seen a few times. The V call is TRBV27, the J call TRBJ2-5; D may be TRBD2 (6 bases). Germline CDR1 MNHEY, CDR2 SMNVEV (reference sequence). The V end was cut by 4 bases, the J end by 5 bases, with 23 bases between. The CDR3 spans 17 residues. As DNA, the CDR3 is TGTGCCAGCAGTTGGGGTAACTCAGGGAGGCCTGGGGAGACCCAGTACTTC. Translation: CASSWGNSGRPGETQYF.

By share, this clone ranks as medium-sized. The chain joins TRBV4-1 to TRBJ2-7; TRBD1 might be the D (5 bases). This CDR3 region has 15 residues. CDR1 is MGHRA, CDR2 YSYEKL, per germline. The V gene lost 1 base and the J gene lost 1 base, with 11 bases spanning the gap. The CDR3 region is CASSQAAAGSYEQYF. The CDR3 region has the DNA TGCGCCAGCAGCCAAGCCGCCGCAGGGTCCTACGAGCAGTACTTC.

This chain joins TRBV28 and TRBJ1-2, with a weak D call TRBD1 (5 bases). Trimming left V 8 bases short and J 7 bases short, with 17 bases between. Looked up from germline, CDR1 is MDHEN and CDR2 is SYDVKM. This CDR3 region has 13 residues. CDR3 sequence: CASLRGGLSGYTF. The CDR3 DNA is TGTGCCAGCCTCCGGGGCGGACTATCTGGCTACACCTTC.

The chain combines TRBV28 with TRBJ2-7, with D maybe TRBD2 (6 bases). The length of the CDR3 is 16 residues. CDR1 and CDR2 (germline): MDHEN, SYDVKM. V lost 2 bases and J 6 bases, leaving 20 bases between the germline ends. The CDR3 here is CASSLPSRTIDFEQYF. As DNA, the CDR3 is TGTGCCAGCAGTTTACCCTCCCGGACTATAGACTTCGAGCAGTACTTC.

This rearrangement joins TRBV18 to TRBJ1-3; a weak D match, TRBD1 (6 bases). The V gene's germline CDR1 is KGHSH and CDR2 LQKENI. The CDR3 loop spans 14 amino acids. V lost 3 bases and J lost 2, with 8 bases in between. DNA of the CDR3: TGTGCCAGCTCACCCGCAGGGGCTGGAAACACCATATATTTT. This sequence encodes CASSPAGAGNTIYF.

CDR3 nucleotide sequence: TGTGCCTGGAGCGGGCGAGCGGGGAAGGACAATGAGCAGTTCTTC. Amino acids: CAWSGRAGKDNEQFF. V gene TRBV30 combines with J gene TRBJ2-1; 7 nucleotides match TRBD2. After removal of 3 bases from V and 5 bases from J, the junction contained 10 bases not matched to a gene. The length of the CDR3 is 15 residues. Germline values: CDR1 GTSNPN, CDR2 SVGIG (reference sequence).

This clone was counted a few times. The CDR3 here is CASSADLIQGNYGYTF. In nucleotides, the CDR3 is TGTGCCAGCAGCGCGGACCTAATACAGGGGAACTATGGCTACACCTTC. The chain employs TRBV5-4 and TRBJ1-2, with TRBD1 matching over 7 bases. From germline, CDR1 is SGHNT and CDR2 YYREEE (reference sequence). After removal of 4 bases from V and 2 bases from J, the junction contained 11 bases not matched to a gene. This CDR3 is built from 16 residues.

The chain couples TRBV5-1 to TRBJ2-2, with D unclear. Germline CDR1 reads SGHRS; CDR2 reads YFSETQ. CDR3 size: 12 residues. V gave up 4 bases and J gave up 3 bases, with 4 bases separating them. The CDR3 reads CASSIDTGELFF. CDR3 in DNA: TGCGCCAGCAGCATAGACACCGGGGAGCTGTTTTTT. Using reference TRBV5-1 and TRBJ2-2 for the parts outside the CDR3, the full variable domain is KAGVTQTPRYLIKTRGQQVTLSCSPISGHRSVSWYQQTPGQGLQFLFEYFSETQRNKGNFPGRFSGRQFSNSRSEMNVSTLELGDSALYLCASSIDTGELFFGEGSRLTVL.

This clone has just one count. The genes are TRBV28 and TRBJ2-3; the match to TRBD2 covers 7 bases. The CDR3 sequence is 15 residues long. J was trimmed by 1 base and V by 5 bases; bases with no gene match: 6. The germline V gene encodes CDR1 MDHEN and CDR2 SYDVKM. The CDR3 DNA sequence: TGTGCCAGCAGTCCAGCGGGGCCGCGCACAGATACGCAGTATTTT. It yields the protein CASSPAGPRTDTQYF.

The chain uses TRBV19 and TRBJ2-7; TRBD1 agrees at 11 bases. The CDR3 contains 14 residues. Germline V gene data show CDR1 as LNHDA and CDR2 as SQIVND (reference sequence). With V trimmed by 5 bases and J by 5 bases, 5 bases remained unmatched. The CDR3 loop reads CASSGQGAKNEQYF. Written as DNA, the CDR3 is TGTGCCAGTAGTGGACAGGGGGCAAAAAACGAGCAGTACTTC.

The rearrangement links TRBV28 to TRBJ2-7; weak D call: TRBD2 (6 bases). Trimming removed 3 bases at V and 0 bases at J, with 15 bases between. The CDR3 has 16 residues. Germline CDR1 reads MDHEN; CDR2 reads SYDVKM. The DNA of the CDR3 is TGTGCCAGCAGTTTGGGGTGGGGGGAAAGCTCCTACGAGCAGTACTTC. Amino acids: CASSLGWGESSYEQYF.